These T cell receptor beta chains were read from a single sample in a study of human T cells and chemical hapten exposure. TCRdb re-analysed the RACE reads in MiXCR, keeping a single row per CDR3 protein. The profile shows 120,000 to 150,000 distinct CDR3 sequences, about an eighth of them singletons. Source: whole blood, taken in connection with sensitization to the hapten diphenylcyclopropenone (DPC). These receptors all come from a woman aged 45-59 years with alopecia areata. Some clones in this sample may be carry-over from other donors' samples. Each CDR3 is given with its conserved first and last residue. The D gene is left open where the match is weak. Not all rows give a size; the values are once, few, many and, for expanded clones, a class.

D: TRBD2; V: TRBV7-2; J: TRBJ2-3; size: -; CDR3: CVSSSQGMLAGGHYF; DNA: TGTGTCAGCAGTTCACAGGGAATGCTAGCGGGAGGGCACTATTTT
D: -; V: TRBV12-3/TRBV12-4; J: TRBJ2-1; size: few; CDR3: CASSLRGSANEQFF; DNA: TGTGCCAGCAGTTTAAGGGGAAGCGCGAATGAGCAGTTCTTC
D: TRBD2; V: TRBV4-1; J: TRBJ2-2; size: few; CDR3: CASSHIGLAGGSNTGELFF; DNA: TGCGCCAGCAGTCACATCGGACTAGCGGGAGGGTCGAACACCGGGGAGCTGTTTTTT
D: -; V: TRBV20-1; J: TRBJ1-5; size: few; CDR3: CSVTGGGGNQPQHF; DNA: TGCAGTGTCACGGGGGGAGGCGGCAATCAGCCCCAGCATTTT
D: -; V: TRBV7-2; J: TRBJ2-1; size: many; CDR3: CASSLGDSTTEQFF; DNA: TGTGCCAGCAGCTTAGGGGACTCTACCACGGAGCAGTTCTTC
D: -; V: TRBV28; J: TRBJ2-1; size: few; CDR3: CASTPRSPGKNEQFF; DNA: TGTGCCAGCACCCCCAGGTCCCCCGGGAAAAATGAGCAGTTCTTC
D: TRBD2; V: TRBV6-5; J: TRBJ2-5; size: -; CDR3: CASSYSTSWGQETQYF; DNA: TGTGCCAGCAGTTACTCGACTAGCTGGGGGCAAGAGACCCAGTACTTC
D: TRBD1; V: TRBV20-1; J: TRBJ1-6; size: -; CDR3: CSAGRTGGNSPLHF; DNA: TGCAGTGCTGGGCGGACAGGGGGGAATTCACCCCTCCACTTT
D: TRBD1; V: TRBV19; J: TRBJ1-2; size: many; CDR3: CASSRRGQGNNYGYTF; DNA: TGTGCCAGTAGCCGCCGGGGACAGGGTAATAACTATGGCTACACCTTC
D: TRBD2; V: TRBV29-1; J: TRBJ2-7; size: many; CDR3: CSVGPGGSSYEQYF; DNA: TGCAGCGTTGGGCCGGGGGGGAGCTCCTACGAGCAGTACTTC
D: TRBD1; V: TRBV4-1; J: TRBJ1-6; size: many; CDR3: CASSQGDRVSPLHF; DNA: TGCGCCAGCAGCCAAGGGGACAGGGTTTCACCCCTCCACTTT
D: -; V: TRBV6-1; J: TRBJ2-7; size: many; CDR3: CASTDYEQYF; DNA: TGTGCCAGCACTGACTACGAGCAGTACTTC
D: -; V: TRBV30; J: TRBJ1-2; size: -; CDR3: CAWSGDRSRNYGYTF; DNA: TGTGCCTGGAGTGGTGACAGATCCCGAAACTATGGCTACACCTTC
D: -; V: TRBV11-2; J: TRBJ2-5; size: few; CDR3: CASSSWTARDWTQYF; DNA: TGTGCCAGCAGCTCCTGGACGGCCAGGGATTGGACCCAGTACTTC
D: -; V: TRBV28; J: TRBJ1-1; size: -; CDR3: CASISTGPEAFF; DNA: TGTGCCAGCATCAGTACGGGACCTGAAGCTTTCTTT
D: TRBD2; V: TRBV10-2; J: TRBJ2-1; size: -; CDR3: CASTIAGTSGRKDEQFF; DNA: TGCGCCAGCACCATTGCGGGGACTAGCGGGAGAAAAGATGAGCAGTTCTTC
D: -; V: TRBV21-1; J: TRBJ1-6; size: few; CDR3: CASRFGGRGSPLHF; DNA: TGTGCCAGTAGATTCGGGGGAAGGGGCTCACCCCTCCACTTT
D: TRBD2; V: TRBV7-8; J: TRBJ2-7; size: -; CDR3: CASSLAVSTSGSSYEQYF; DNA: TGTGCCAGCAGCTTAGCCGTTAGCACTAGCGGAAGCTCCTACGAGCAGTACTTC
D: -; V: TRBV28; J: TRBJ2-1; size: many; CDR3: CASIFGGALYNEQFF; DNA: TGTGCCAGCATTTTCGGTGGGGCCTTATACAATGAGCAGTTCTTC
D: TRBD2; V: TRBV2; J: TRBJ2-6; size: -; CDR3: CASASTSGRLTGANVLTF; DNA: TGTGCCAGCGCCTCGACTAGCGGGCGCTTAACTGGGGCCAACGTCCTGACTTTC
D: -; V: TRBV4-3; J: TRBJ2-7; size: many; CDR3: CASSQEVWGEQYF; DNA: TGCGCCAGCAGCCAAGAGGTTTGGGGCGAGCAGTACTTC
D: -; V: TRBV11-3; J: TRBJ2-1; size: once; CDR3: CASSPRGPSSYNEQFF; DNA: TGTGCCAGCAGCCCCCGGGGGCCAAGCTCCTACAATGAGCAGTTCTTC
D: TRBD1; V: TRBV30; J: TRBJ2-7; size: many; CDR3: CACAAGTGFYEQYF; DNA: TGTGCCTGCGCGGCCGGGACAGGGTTCTACGAGCAGTACTTC
D: -; V: TRBV10-2; J: TRBJ1-1; size: many; CDR3: CASSARSLNTEAFF; DNA: TGCGCCAGCAGTGCCAGGAGTTTGAACACTGAAGCTTTCTTT
D: -; V: TRBV20-1; J: TRBJ2-4; size: -; CDR3: CSARDPGANSGNIQYF; DNA: TGCAGTGCTAGAGATCCGGGAGCTAATAGCGGAAACATTCAGTACTTC
D: -; V: TRBV3-1; J: TRBJ2-3; size: -; CDR3: CASSQDLGKGGNTQYF; DNA: TGTGCCAGCAGCCAAGATCTCGGGAAGGGTGGTAATACGCAGTATTTT
D: -; V: TRBV4-1; J: TRBJ2-3; size: few; CDR3: CASSQDIAIDTQYF; DNA: TGCGCCAGCAGCCAAGATATTGCAATAGATACGCAGTATTTT
D: -; V: TRBV29-1; J: TRBJ2-7; size: many; CDR3: CSVVAGAPYEQYF; DNA: TGCAGCGTTGTCGCGGGGGCCCCCTACGAGCAGTACTTC
D: -; V: TRBV2; J: TRBJ2-5; size: few; CDR3: CASRREQQETQYF; DNA: TGTGCCAGCAGGAGGGAACAGCAAGAGACCCAGTACTTC
D: TRBD2; V: TRBV28; J: TRBJ2-5; size: few; CDR3: CASSPSLGLAAQETQYF; DNA: TGTGCCAGCAGTCCATCCCTGGGACTAGCGGCCCAAGAGACCCAGTACTTC